Each of the 2 T cell receptor beta chains below was sequenced from the same sample in a study of blood T cell repertoires in COVID-19. TCRdb keeps only in-frame clones here, not all; method: immunoSEQ multiplex PCR. The sample contains 45,000 to 70,000 clones, about 89% of which appear only once. What was sequenced was peripheral blood. These receptors came from a woman in her sixties or seventies with active COVID-19.

The genes are TRBV7-3 and TRBJ2-3, with D perhaps matching TRBD1 (5 bases). CDR3 length: 14 residues. CDR1 and CDR2 from the germline V gene are SGHTA and FQGTGA. The V gene lost 5 bases and the J gene lost 1 base, with 10 bases spanning the gap. Here the CDR3 DNA reads TGTGCCAGCAGCGAAGGGGCTGGCACAGATACGCAGTATTTT. Protein sequence: CASSEGAGTDTQYF.

This clone was detected only a few times. The V call is TRBV5-4, the J call TRBJ2-5; D unclear. The CDR3 has 14 amino acids. Germline V lookup: CDR1 SGHNT, CDR2 YYREEE (reference sequence). Deletions cut 4 bases from V and 0 bases from J, with 10 bases between. CDR3 bases: TGTGCCAGCAGCCGGCGACGGGACCAAGAGACCCAGTACTTC. This encodes CASSRRRDQETQYF.